Below are 16 T cell receptor beta chains sequenced from a single sample in a study of HIV-infected patients and healthy controls. Whole blood was used without fractionation, so all unsorted peripheral T cells were included. cDNA was made from 400 to 500 ng RNA using alpha and beta constant primers. Separate chain-specific third strand synthesis with multiplexing indices produced the alpha and beta libraries. Using its own MiXCR run on the 5' RACE reads, TCRdb lists one record per CDR3 protein. The sample records 8,000 to 10,000 distinct CDR3 sequences, 7.3% being singletons. This material consisted of blood, taken before antiretroviral therapy. These receptors came from an adult with HIV infection.

In this sample, this clonotype turned up many times. V and J are TRBV12-3 or TRBV12-4 and TRBJ2-7; TRBD1 matches 10 bases. The CDR3 covers 14 residues. J was trimmed by 5 bases and V by 6 bases; bases with no gene match: 7. The CDR3 protein is CASSHPGQGHEQYF. DNA for the CDR3: TGTGCCAGCAGCCACCCGGGACAGGGGCACGAGCAGTACTTC.

This clonotype appeared many times. The chain links TRBV28 to TRBJ2-3; D unresolved. V lost 5 bases and J 0 bases, leaving 12 bases between the germline ends. There are 15 residues in the CDR3. Germline V gene lookup returns CDR1 MDHEN and CDR2 SYDVKM. CDR3 DNA sequence: TGTGCCAGCAGTGGTGCTACTGAAAGCACAGATACGCAGTATTTT. This sequence encodes CASSGATESTDTQYF.

Remarks on this clonotype: A read error may account for a junction end that differs from germline. The chain links TRBV12-5 to TRBJ2-1, with unresolved D. Germline-derived CDR1 and CDR2 are LGHNT and FRNRAP. CDR3 length equals 12 residues. The CDR3 DNA sequence: TGTGCTAGTGGGTGGAACTACGATGAGCAGTTCTTC. It yields the protein CASGWNYDEQFF. The entire variable domain, with the rest obtained from reference TRBV12-5 and TRBJ2-1, is as follows: DARVTQTPRHKVTEMGQEVTMRCQPILGHNTVFWYRQTMMQGLELLAYFRNRAPLDDSGMPKDRFSAEMPDATLATLKIQPSEPRDSAVYFCASGWNYDEQFFGPGTRLTVL.

This clonotype occurred many times. The chain couples TRBV5-6 to TRBJ2-3; 8 positions agree with TRBD2. CDR1 is SGHDT and CDR2 is YYEEEE in the germline V gene. The CDR3 is 14 amino acids. Trimming at V came to 2 bases and at J to 2 bases, leaving 1 base not matched to a gene. The CDR3 sequence is CASSLAGVTDTQYF. CDR3 bases: TGTGCCAGCAGCTTAGCGGGGGTCACAGATACGCAGTATTTT.

This clonotype was picked up a small number of times. The V call is TRBV7-2, the J call TRBJ1-1, with D possibly matching TRBD1 (6 bases). The CDR3 extends over 14 amino acids. Germline V gene lookup returns CDR1 SGHTA and CDR2 FQGNSA. Trimming took 5 bases from V and 4 from J, leaving 14 bases between them. The CDR3 loop is CASSPGVQGTEAFF. The CDR3 DNA reads as TGTGCCAGCAGCCCAGGGGTCCAGGGCACTGAAGCTTTCTTT.

This clonotype was counted ten times or more. The chain combines TRBV11-1 with TRBJ2-2; D remains unclear. The ends were cut back, 1 base at V and 4 bases at J, with 7 bases in the middle. The CDR3 has 14 residues. Germline V gene lookup returns CDR1 SGHAT and CDR2 FQDESV (reference sequence). The CDR3 sequence: CASSLGLATGELFF. In DNA, the CDR3 is TGTGCCAGCAGCTTAGGTCTGGCCACCGGGGAGCTGTTTTTT.

This rearrangement joins TRBV7-8 to TRBJ2-1, with D possibly being TRBD1 (5 bases). Per the germline V gene, CDR1 is SGHVS and CDR2 is FQNEAQ. The length of the CDR3 is 14 residues. The V and J ends lost 2 bases and 7 bases respectively, with 12 bases between them. CDR3 protein: CASSLSRAGNEQFF. DNA of the CDR3: TGTGCCAGCAGCTTATCCAGGGCTGGGAATGAGCAGTTCTTC.

This clonotype was counted at least ten times. The rearrangement uses TRBV5-5 and TRBJ1-6; D gene uncertain. The CDR3 length is 16 residues. Germline V gives CDR1 SGHKS, CDR2 YYEKEE (reference sequence). V was cut by 4 bases and J by 5 bases, with 16 bases left in between. The CDR3 DNA follows: TGTGCCAGCAGCGCTTACTTTGGCTATAATAATTCACCCCTCCACTTT. Translation: CASSAYFGYNNSPLHF.

There are many counts of this clonotype. This chain links TRBV12-3 or TRBV12-4 with TRBJ2-1, with 12 bases identical to TRBD2. The V and J ends lost 6 bases and 2 bases, in that order; junction bases with no gene match: 5. This CDR3 contains 16 residues. The DNA for the CDR3 is TGTGCCAGCAGGCCCCTAGCGGGGGGGACCTACAATGAGCAGTTCTTC. Translated: CASRPLAGGTYNEQFF.

This clonotype was detected ten times or more. The V call is TRBV29-1, the J call TRBJ1-1; D gene unclear. Trimming removed 6 bases from V and 0 bases from J, with 8 bases in between. This CDR3 contains 12 residues. The germline V gene has CDR1 SQVTM and CDR2 ANQGSEA. CDR3 sequence: CSVGPVNTEAFF. For the CDR3, the DNA is TGCAGCGTAGGACCGGTGAACACTGAAGCTTTCTTT. Combining the CDR3 with reference TRBV29-1 and TRBJ1-1 gives the whole variable domain SAVISQKPSRDICQRGTSLTIQCQVDSQVTMMFWYRQQPGQSLTLIATANQGSEATYESGFVIDKFPISRPNLTFSTLTVSNMSPEDSSIYLCSVGPVNTEAFFGQGTRLTVV.

This clonotype was recorded at least ten times. V gene TRBV10-3 combines with J gene TRBJ1-6, with D unresolved. Trimming shortened V by 4 bases and J by 4 bases, and 5 bases separated the two germline ends. Germline lookup yields CDR1 ENHRY and CDR2 SYGVKD. The CDR3 is made up of 13 amino acids. CDR3 nucleotides: TGTGCCATCAGTGCAGAGTATAATTCACCCCTCCACTTT. Translated: CAISAEYNSPLHF.

This clonotype appeared many times. The chain couples TRBV5-5 to TRBJ1-1; D uncertain. The CDR3 loop spans 12 amino acids. The germline gives CDR1 SGHKS, CDR2 YYEKEE (reference sequence). Deletions cut 4 bases from V and 1 base from J, with 5 bases between. The CDR3 loop is CASSRRNTEAFF. CDR3 DNA: TGTGCCAGCAGCCGGCGGAACACTGAAGCTTTCTTT.

This clonotype has ten or more counts. The rearrangement links TRBV6-6 to TRBJ2-3, with 9 bases lining up with TRBD2. Losses at the gene ends were 4 bases for V and 0 bases for J; bases not matched to a gene: 2. Germline-derived CDR1 and CDR2 are MNHNY and SVGAGI (reference sequence). The CDR3 spans 15 residues. This chain's CDR3 is CASSSLAGSTDTQYF. DNA for the CDR3: TGTGCCAGCAGTTCTCTAGCGGGGAGCACAGATACGCAGTATTTT.

This clonotype was seen at least ten times. J is TRBJ2-7 and V is TRBV5-5, with TRBD2 as a possible D gene (5 bases). The V gene's germline CDR1 is SGHKS and CDR2 YYEKEE (reference sequence). CDR3 length: 13 amino acids. V lost 5 bases, J lost 6 bases, and 15 bases lay in between. The CDR3: CASSSGRGPEQYF. Here the CDR3 DNA reads TGTGCCAGCAGTTCCGGACGCGGGCCCGAGCAGTACTTC.

This clonotype was recorded many times. V usage is TRBV6-2 or TRBV6-3 and J usage is TRBJ1-1, with 12 bases matching TRBD1. The V and J ends lost 6 bases and 5 bases, in that order; junction bases with no gene match: 19. Germline CDR1 and CDR2: MNHEY and SVGEGT. This CDR3 is 19 amino acids long. CDR3 in DNA: TGTGCCAGCAGCTCCGGGACAGGGGGCACCCTTCCTCTTAGGACTGAAGCTTTCTTT. Encoded protein: CASSSGTGGTLPLRTEAFF.

This clonotype was seen ten or more times. This chain joins TRBV11-3 and TRBJ1-3; D not resolved. Trimming pared 3 bases from V and 1 base from J, leaving 13 bases between. The CDR3 runs to 16 residues. In germline, CDR1 is SGHNT, CDR2 YENEEA. The DNA for the CDR3 is TGTGCCAGCAGCTTCATCGCCCGGGAGTCTGGAAACACCATATATTTT. This translates into CASSFIARESGNTIYF.